Each of the 32 T cell receptor beta chains below was sequenced from the same sample in a study of blood T cell repertoires in COVID-19. Sequenced by immunoSEQ multiplex PCR; TCRdb stores in-frame clones only, minus some. This table holds roughly 380,000 clones, about 90% found once. Sample: PBMCs or T cells enriched from blood (not recorded which). Receptor source: a woman aged 25 to 39 who had been exposed to COVID-19.

The V gene is TRBV28, the J gene TRBJ2-3, with 10 bases aligning to TRBD2. The CDR3 loop spans 15 amino acids. V lost 6 bases to trimming and J lost 6 bases; unmatched junction nucleotides: 9. Germline V lookup: CDR1 MDHEN, CDR2 SYDVKM. CDR3 sequence (DNA): TGTGCCAGCAGCCTAGCGGGAGCCCTTTTTGATACGCAGTATTTT. This codes for CASSLAGALFDTQYF.

J is TRBJ1-5 and V is TRBV28; D gene unclear. CDR1 MDHEN and CDR2 SYDVKM come from the germline V gene. V was pared by 9 bases and J by 9 bases, with 15 bases between. The CDR3 spans 12 residues. In nucleotides, the CDR3 is TGTGCCAGTGCACAGTCCTCAAGGCCCCAGCATTTT. It translates to CASAQSSRPQHF.

V usage is TRBV12-5 and J usage is TRBJ2-6; 7 bases are shared with TRBD1. The CDR3 runs 16 residues. Germline-derived CDR1 and CDR2 are LGHNT and FRNRAP. The V segment lost 6 bases and the J segment 0 bases; nucleotides outside the gene matches: 5. CDR3 sequence reads: CASGYPGGSGANVLTF. CDR3 sequence (DNA): TGTGCTAGTGGCTATCCAGGGGGCTCTGGGGCCAACGTCCTGACTTTC.

The chain links TRBV29-1 to TRBJ2-5; D call uncertain. Germline assignment: CDR1 SQVTM and CDR2 ANQGSEA. Trimming took off 0 bases at V and 0 bases at J, with 8 bases between the two ends. This CDR3 contains 14 residues. CDR3 amino acids: CSVEERRYQETQYF. In DNA form, the CDR3 reads TGCAGCGTTGAAGAGCGGCGGTACCAAGAGACCCAGTACTTC.

The chain recombines TRBV2 with TRBJ2-1; D unresolved. CDR1 is SNHLY and CDR2 is FYNNEI in the germline V gene. This CDR3 comprises 11 residues. V was pared by 3 bases and J by 8 bases, with 5 bases between. The CDR3 bases are TGTGCCAGCAGTGAGACACATGAGCAGTTCTTC. This codes for CASSETHEQFF.

Concerning this clone: The sample carries other DNA sequences with the same CDR3. The J gene is TRBJ2-7, the V gene TRBV9, with a possible D match to TRBD2 (6 bases). The ends were cut back, 4 bases at V and 0 bases at J, with 11 bases in the middle. The germline V gene encodes CDR1 SGDLS and CDR2 YYNGEE. CDR3 size: 14 residues. The CDR3 region is CASSLGGSSYEQYF. The CDR3 nucleotides are TGTGCCAGCAGCCTCGGAGGGAGCTCCTACGAGCAGTACTTC.

V usage is TRBV11-2 and J usage is TRBJ2-7; perhaps TRBD2 as D (6 bases). This CDR3 is built from 16 residues. Germline V lookup: CDR1 SGHAT, CDR2 FQNNGV. V was clipped by 5 bases and J by 3 bases, with 20 bases between them. The DNA of the CDR3 is TGTGCCAGCAGCCCCCCGGGTTTGGGGGGATTCTACGAGCAGTACTTC. It translates to CASSPPGLGGFYEQYF.

This clone showed up just a few times. The chain joins TRBV5-1 to TRBJ1-3; 10 positions agree with TRBD1. The CDR3 contains 16 residues. J was trimmed by 4 bases and V by 0 bases; bases with no gene match: 4. Germline V gives CDR1 SGHRS, CDR2 YFSETQ. The DNA of the CDR3 is TGCGCCAGCAGCTTGGGGGACAGGGGATCCGGAAACACCATATATTTT. Residues: CASSLGDRGSGNTIYF. The variable domain in full, completed from reference TRBV5-1 and TRBJ1-3, reads KAGVTQTPRYLIKTRGQQVTLSCSPISGHRSVSWYQQTPGQGLQFLFEYFSETQRNKGNFPGRFSGRQFSNSRSEMNVSTLELGDSALYLCASSLGDRGSGNTIYFGEGSWLTVV.

The gene calls are TRBV29-1 and TRBJ1-2; TRBD1 aligns across 12 bases. Germline values: CDR1 SQVTM, CDR2 ANQGSEA. This CDR3 comprises 17 residues. V shed 3 bases, J shed 7 bases, and the junction held 15 bases outside the gene matches. The CDR3: CSVDSPLGTGGVGGYTF. The DNA for the CDR3 is TGCAGCGTTGACTCACCGCTGGGGACAGGGGGCGTCGGTGGCTACACCTTC.

This clone was seen only once. The chain carries TRBV27 and TRBJ2-7; 8 bases align to TRBD1. The CDR3 sequence is 14 residues long. V was clipped by 4 bases and J by 7 bases; unmatched bases: 9. Germline assignment: CDR1 MNHEY and CDR2 SMNVEV (reference sequence). The CDR3 DNA reads as TGTGCCAGCAGTTGGGGGACAGGAACAGGGGAGCAGTACTTC. Translated: CASSWGTGTGEQYF.

The chain uses TRBV5-1 and TRBJ2-5; D is perhaps TRBD1 (5 bases). The CDR3 totals 15 residues. Trimming took 4 bases from V and 0 from J, leaving 13 bases between them. Per germline, CDR1 SGHRS and CDR2 YFSETQ. The CDR3 nucleotides are TGCGCCAGCAGCCCCGGAGCAGGGTACCAAGAGACCCAGTACTTC. Translation: CASSPGAGYQETQYF.

This chain connects TRBV5-1 to TRBJ2-3, with 11 bases aligning to TRBD2. The CDR3 is 16 residues long. The J segment lost 0 bases and the V segment lost 0 bases, leaving 0 bases of the junction unmatched. CDR1 SGHRS and CDR2 YFSETQ come from the germline V gene. The CDR3 coding sequence is TGCGCCAGCAGCTTGGGACTAGCGGGAAGCACAGATACGCAGTATTTT. Translating gives CASSLGLAGSTDTQYF.

This chain uses TRBV12-3 or TRBV12-4 with TRBJ1-1; D unresolved. The CDR3 covers 12 residues. Trimming took 3 bases from V and 5 from J, leaving 7 bases between them. The CDR3 is CASSFRLTEAFF. The CDR3 nucleotides read TGTGCCAGCAGTTTTCGACTGACTGAAGCTTTCTTT.

This chain connects TRBV6-5 to TRBJ1-4, with 8 positions matching TRBD1. After removal of 0 bases from V and 13 bases from J, the junction contained 10 bases not matched to a gene. This CDR3 is 15 amino acids long. Germline values: CDR1 MNHEY, CDR2 SVGAGI. CDR3 protein: CASSYSGQGDWGLFF. As DNA, the CDR3 is TGTGCCAGCAGTTACTCCGGACAGGGAGATTGGGGACTGTTTTTT.

The chain recombines TRBV7-8 with TRBJ2-7; TRBD2 might be the D (7 bases). V was pared by 7 bases and J by 4 bases, with 17 bases between. Germline loops: CDR1 SGHVS, CDR2 FQNEAQ. CDR3 length equals 14 residues. In DNA, the CDR3 is TGTGCCAGCAACCAGCGAGGGGGGGAATACGAGCAGTACTTC. Amino acids: CASNQRGGEYEQYF.

The chain couples TRBV10-3 to TRBJ2-7; 10 bases line up with TRBD2. Germline assignment: CDR1 ENHRY and CDR2 SYGVKD. The CDR3 extends over 15 amino acids. V shed 5 bases and J 0 bases; nucleotides not matched to a gene: 4. CDR3 residues: CAISPGLAASYEQYF. CDR3 sequence (DNA): TGTGCCATCAGTCCCGGACTAGCGGCCTCCTACGAGCAGTACTTC.

The rearrangement joins TRBV7-7 to TRBJ1-1; D remains ambiguous. V shed 4 bases and J shed 3 bases, with 9 bases lying between them. The germline gives CDR1 SSHAT, CDR2 FNYEAQ (reference sequence). This CDR3 has 13 amino acids. CDR3 nucleotides: TGTGCCAGCAGCTCGCGGTTGGACACTGAAGCTTTCTTT. It translates to CASSSRLDTEAFF.

The CDR3 DNA is TGTGCCAGCAGCGTATACGGAGAGACCCAGTACTTC. This translates into CASSVYGETQYF. This rearrangement joins TRBV9 to TRBJ2-5; D not certain. The CDR3 is 12 amino acids. Germline CDR1 and CDR2: SGDLS and YYNGEE. The V and J ends lost 1 base and 4 bases respectively, with 5 bases between them.

The J gene is TRBJ1-3, the V gene TRBV19, with 8 positions matching TRBD1. The V gene's germline CDR1 is LNHDA and CDR2 SQIVND (reference sequence). CDR3 length: 16 amino acids. The J segment lost 0 bases and the V segment lost 6 bases, leaving 7 bases of the junction unmatched. The CDR3 DNA reads TGTGCCAGTAGACACCCAGGGGGCCGCTCTGGAAACACCATATATTTT. Encoded protein: CASRHPGGRSGNTIYF.

The chain joins TRBV29-1 to TRBJ2-5; possible D gene TRBD2, 6 bases. CDR3 length equals 13 residues. Germline CDR1 and CDR2: SQVTM and ANQGSEA. Trimming pared 6 bases from V and 5 bases from J, leaving 16 bases between. The CDR3 loop reads CSVPRVGSETQYF. CDR3 nucleotide sequence: TGCAGCGTCCCCCGTGTCGGGAGCGAGACCCAGTACTTC.

V is TRBV9 and J is TRBJ1-5, with unresolved D. V was cut by 0 bases and J by 7 bases, with 8 bases left in between. The CDR3 loop spans 13 amino acids. CDR1 and CDR2 (germline): SGDLS, YYNGEE. The CDR3 nucleotides read TGTGCCAGCAGCGTAGGGGCGGGACAGCCCCAGCATTTT. It encodes CASSVGAGQPQHF.

This rearrangement joins TRBV10-2 to TRBJ2-7; 8 positions agree with TRBD2. Germline V gene lookup returns CDR1 WSHSY and CDR2 SAAADI. The length of the CDR3 is 14 residues. V shed 8 bases and J 2 bases; nucleotides not matched to a gene: 8. CDR3 sequence reads: CASRSGNLAYEQYF. DNA of the CDR3: TGCGCCAGCCGTAGCGGGAACCTAGCCTACGAGCAGTACTTC.

The chain links TRBV12-3 or TRBV12-4 to TRBJ1-2; 7 bases line up with TRBD1. This CDR3 has 13 residues. Unmatched junction bases numbered 5, after V lost 6 bases and J lost 4 bases. The CDR3 DNA follows: TGTGCCAGCAGCCCCGGGACAGCCTATGGCTACACCTTC. This sequence encodes CASSPGTAYGYTF.

The rearrangement links TRBV10-1 to TRBJ2-7; 9 bases align to TRBD2. Trimming cost V 6 bases and J 4 bases; bases outside gene matches: 10. In germline, CDR1 is WNHNN, CDR2 SYGVQD (reference sequence). The CDR3 is 15 amino acids. This chain's CDR3 is CASSPRLAGVYEQYF. CDR3 bases: TGCGCCAGCAGCCCACGGTTAGCGGGAGTTTACGAGCAGTACTTC.

The chain has TRBV29-1 and TRBJ1-2; a weak D match, TRBD1 (5 bases). The germline V and J ends were trimmed by 6 bases and 1 base, with 15 bases remaining between them. The CDR3 consists of 14 residues. The germline gives CDR1 SQVTM, CDR2 ANQGSEA. The DNA for the CDR3 is TGCAGCGTGACAGCCCTTAACGTTAACTATGGCTACACCTTC. As protein: CSVTALNVNYGYTF.

This clone came up a few times. The chain employs TRBV24-1 and TRBJ2-5; weak D call: TRBD1 (6 bases). Trimming stripped 5 bases from V and 5 bases from J, with 17 bases between. This CDR3 contains 15 residues. Germline CDR1 is KGHDR and CDR2 is SFDVKD. In DNA, the CDR3 is TGTGCCACCAGTGGCCCCGACAGGTTCGCCGAGACCCAGTACTTC. This translates into CATSGPDRFAETQYF.

The gene calls are TRBV5-1 and TRBJ2-3, with D possibly TRBD2 on 6 matching bases. The CDR3 is 16 amino acids. Trimming took off 3 bases at V and 1 base at J, with 15 bases between the two ends. Germline CDR1 reads SGHRS; CDR2 reads YFSETQ. CDR3 sequence (DNA): TGCGCCAGCAGCTCACGGGTAGGCGGGGGCACAGATACGCAGTATTTT. It translates to CASSSRVGGGTDTQYF.

The table lists this clone with a count of one. The V call is TRBV15, the J call TRBJ1-2; 12 nucleotides agree with TRBD1. The CDR3 sequence is 17 residues long. Germline V CDR1 and CDR2: LNHNV, YYDKDF (reference sequence). V was clipped by 0 bases and J by 4 bases; unmatched bases: 6. This CDR3 is CATSRDLEGQGAYGYTF. DNA for the CDR3: TGTGCCACCAGCAGAGATCTTGAGGGACAGGGGGCCTATGGCTACACCTTC.

V gene TRBV7-9 combines with J gene TRBJ2-7; 8 bases match TRBD1. The CDR3 contains 14 residues. Germline V CDR1 and CDR2: SEHNR, FQNEAQ (reference sequence). V was clipped by 5 bases and J by 5 bases; unmatched bases: 8. The CDR3 sequence is CASSTRTGTDEQYF. The CDR3 region has the DNA TGTGCCAGCAGCACCCGGACAGGGACGGACGAGCAGTACTTC. Complete variable domain (other parts from reference TRBV7-9 and TRBJ2-7): DTGVSQNPRHKITKRGQNVTFRCDPISEHNRLYWYRQTLGQGPEFLTYFQNEAQLEKSRLLSDRFSAERPKGSFSTLEIQRTEQGDSAMYLCASSTRTGTDEQYFGPGTRLTVT.

CDR3 protein: CASGIPGQGRYEQYF. The CDR3 DNA is TGCGCCAGCGGAATCCCGGGACAGGGGAGATACGAGCAGTACTTC. The chain carries TRBV23-1 and TRBJ2-7, with 10 bases fitting TRBD1. TRBV23-1 is assigned to the ORF class and has an uncertain function. This CDR3 region has 15 residues. V was pared by 8 bases and J by 4 bases, with 11 bases of the junction left unmatched.

This sequence joins TRBV25-1 and TRBJ1-6; 7 bases map to TRBD1. Trimming cost V 4 bases and J 9 bases; bases outside gene matches: 6. The germline CDR1 and CDR2 sequences are MGHDK and SYGVNS. The CDR3 runs to 14 residues. The CDR3 DNA is TGTGCCAGCAGTGTCGGGACAGCTGGTTCACCCCTCCACTTT. This translates into CASSVGTAGSPLHF.

This clone was found once. The chain joins TRBV19 to TRBJ1-5; 9 bases are a match to TRBD1. This CDR3 has 15 amino acids. V dropped 4 bases and J dropped 7; count of bases not matched to a gene: 8. Germline CDR1 and CDR2: LNHDA and SQIVND (reference sequence). CDR3 residues: CASSTYGTGSQPQHF. CDR3 DNA sequence: TGTGCCAGTAGTACCTATGGGACAGGGAGCCAGCCCCAGCATTTT. The full variable domain, in which reference TRBV19 and TRBJ1-5 provide the parts outside the CDR3, is DGGITQSPKYLFRKEGQNVTLSCEQNLNHDAMYWYRQDPGQGLRLIYYSQIVNDFQKGDIAEGYSVSREKKESFPLTVTSAQKNPTAFYLCASSTYGTGSQPQHFGDGTRLSIL.